This entry describes one T cell receptor (beta chain). The sample holds many counts of this clonotype. Its cognate antigen has yet to be identified. No per-base quality is available; no much larger clone lies one base away. The V and J ends are trimmed by 0 bases and 6 bases, leaving 9 bases between them. The CDR3 numbers 14 residues from cysteine through phenylalanine. The DNA shown is the 42-base CDR3, in frame from base 1. From the germline V gene, CDR1 is LGHNA and CDR2 is YNFKEQ. This sample was taken from a study of response to subunit inactivated influenza vaccine (dated by TCRdb to the late 2010s). Regarding the research as a whole: To follow how T cells responded to a trivalent subunit inactivated influenza vaccine, the researchers relied on deep quantitative profiling of the T cell receptor repertoire. Overall study results and their limits: According to the authors, only a limited number of new T cells may be recruited by each seasonal influenza vaccination.

The library was made by RT-PCR. Reads for this sample came from an Illumina HiSeq 2500. In-frame beta chains were kept once TCRdb had trimmed the public reads at Q25 with fastp and called clones with MiXCR. Each entry merges the rows of one CDR3 protein and shows their most common DNA and genes. The sample yields roughly 700,000 distinct CDR3 sequences; about 14% were counted once. The top ten clonotypes cover around 7.3% of the sample. This clonotype was obtained from a middle-aged man who received an inactivated influenza vaccine. Donor details come from another sample of the same person, matched by shared clones. The specimen comprised PBMCs from blood, sampled less than 15 days before vaccination. The chain is encoded by TRBV4-2 joined to TRBJ2-1; TRBD2 is perhaps the D gene, given 5 matching bases. The DNA sequence is as follows: TGTGCCAGCAGCCAAGATAGGAGGTCCAATGAGCAGTTCTTC. This translates into CASSQDRRSNEQFF.